This T cell receptor beta chain was recovered during a study of blood T cell repertoires in COVID-19. Study in general: Nucleic acid was either cDNA or gDNA, and it came from T cells, B-cell-depleted T cells, or PBMCs.

The repertoire was sequenced with immunoSEQ multiplex PCR; TCRdb's copy has only in-frame clones and lacks some. This repertoire shows about 76,000 clones, approximately 89% found once; its top ten account for roughly 5%. This clone was picked up one time. This clonotype was obtained from a man between 50 and 59 years old with active COVID-19. The material sequenced was peripheral blood.

As DNA, the CDR3 is TGTGCCAGCAGTTACATCCCTAAGACTAGCGGGAGGGCCAAGACAGATACGCAGTATTTT. Protein: CASSYIPKTSGRAKTDTQYF. V usage is TRBV6-2 or TRBV6-3 and J usage is TRBJ2-3; 14 bases line up with TRBD2. V lost 2 bases, J lost 3 bases, and 13 bases stayed unmatched. This CDR3 is 20 amino acids long. From germline, CDR1 is MNHEY and CDR2 SVGEGT.